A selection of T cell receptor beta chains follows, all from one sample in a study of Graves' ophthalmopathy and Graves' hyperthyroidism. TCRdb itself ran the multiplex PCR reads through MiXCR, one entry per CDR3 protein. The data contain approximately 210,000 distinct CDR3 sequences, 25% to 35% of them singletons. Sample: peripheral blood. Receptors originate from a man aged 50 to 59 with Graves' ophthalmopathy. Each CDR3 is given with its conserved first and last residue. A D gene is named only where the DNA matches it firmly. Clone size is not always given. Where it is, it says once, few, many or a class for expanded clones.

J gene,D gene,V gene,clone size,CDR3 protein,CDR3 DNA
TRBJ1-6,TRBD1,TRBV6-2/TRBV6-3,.,CASRRQGARNSPLHF,TGTGCCAGCAGACGACAGGGGGCGCGGAATTCACCCCTCCACTTT
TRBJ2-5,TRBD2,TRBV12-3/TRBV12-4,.,CASSSRGGYQETQYF,TGTGCCAGCAGTTCGCGGGGGGGGTACCAAGAGACCCAGTACTTC
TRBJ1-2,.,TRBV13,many,CASSLEGRGDGYTF,TGTGCCAGCAGCTTGGAGGGGCGAGGGGATGGCTACACCTTC
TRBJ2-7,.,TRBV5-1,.,CASSLQKGSYEQYF,TGCGCCAGCAGCTTGCAGAAGGGCTCCTACGAGCAGTACTTC
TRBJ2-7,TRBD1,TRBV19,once,CASRLGDRAYEQYF,TGTGCCAGCAGACTAGGGGACAGGGCTTACGAGCAGTACTTC
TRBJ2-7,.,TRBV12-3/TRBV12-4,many,CASSFLQGDEQYF,TGTGCCAGCAGTTTCTTACAAGGGGACGAGCAGTACTTC
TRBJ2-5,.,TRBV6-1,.,CASSERSTEETQYF,TGTGCCAGCAGTGAACGCTCGACCGAAGAGACCCAGTACTTC
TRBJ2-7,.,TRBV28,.,CASQDLTAGYEQYF,TGTGCCAGCCAGGACCTGACAGCCGGCTACGAGCAGTACTTC
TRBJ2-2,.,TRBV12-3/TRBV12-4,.,CASTLDYNTGELFF,TGTGCCAGCACCCTGGACTATAACACCGGGGAGCTGTTTTTT
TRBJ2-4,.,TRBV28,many,CASGPHRDPNIQYF,TGTGCCAGCGGCCCCCACAGAGATCCAAACATTCAGTACTTC
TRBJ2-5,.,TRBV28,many,CASSYVGQETQYF,TGTGCCAGCAGTTATGTCGGGCAAGAGACCCAGTACTTC
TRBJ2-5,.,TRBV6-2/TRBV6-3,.,CASSWRGDQETQYF,TGTGCCAGCAGTTGGAGGGGAGACCAAGAGACCCAGTACTTC
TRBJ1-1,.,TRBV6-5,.,CASSYSYTNTEAFF,TGTGCCAGCAGTTACTCCTACACGAACACTGAAGCTTTCTTT
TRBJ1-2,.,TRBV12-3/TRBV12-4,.,CASRDEAYYGYTF,TGTGCCAGCAGGGACGAAGCGTACTATGGCTACACCTTC
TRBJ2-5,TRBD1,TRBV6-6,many,CASSYGTGEETQYF,TGTGCCAGCAGTTACGGGACAGGGGAGGAGACCCAGTACTTC
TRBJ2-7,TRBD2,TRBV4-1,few,CASSQFSGSSYEQYF,TGCGCCAGCAGCCAATTCAGCGGGAGCTCCTACGAGCAGTACTTC
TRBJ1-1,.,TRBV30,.,CAWSVNGGLGAFF,TGTGCCTGGAGTGTTAATGGGGGGCTGGGAGCTTTCTTT
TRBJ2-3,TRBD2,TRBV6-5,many,CASRPPGTSGRTGRTDTQYF,TGTGCCAGCAGGCCCCCCGGGACTAGCGGGCGTACGGGACGCACAGATACGCAGTATTTT
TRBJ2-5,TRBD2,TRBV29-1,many,CSVERGSGPQETQYF,TGCAGCGTTGAGCGGGGTAGCGGGCCCCAAGAGACCCAGTACTTC
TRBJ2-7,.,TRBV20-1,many,CSALPGGLGYEQYF,TGCAGTGCCTTACCGGGGGGCTTAGGCTACGAGCAGTACTTC
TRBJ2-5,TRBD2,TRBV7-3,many,CASSYGLAEGETQYF,TGTGCCAGCAGCTACGGACTAGCGGAGGGAGAGACCCAGTACTTC
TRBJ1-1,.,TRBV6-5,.,CASSYSPSAGVNTEAFF,TGTGCCAGCAGTTACTCGCCATCGGCAGGGGTGAACACTGAAGCTTTCTTT
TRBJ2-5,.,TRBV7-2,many,CASTKQPGETQYF,TGTGCCAGCACCAAACAGCCCGGGGAGACCCAGTACTTC
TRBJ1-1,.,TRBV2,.,CASTRAGNTEAFF,TGTGCCAGTACCCGTGCGGGGAACACTGAAGCTTTCTTT
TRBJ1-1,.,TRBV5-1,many,CASSWGAPMNTEAFF,TGCGCCAGCAGCTGGGGGGCCCCCATGAACACTGAAGCTTTCTTT
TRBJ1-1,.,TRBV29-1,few,CSAEGVGQGEAFF,TGCAGCGCTGAAGGGGTTGGTCAAGGAGAAGCTTTCTTT
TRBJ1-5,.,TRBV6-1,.,CASSGKGTSNQPQHF,TGTGCCAGCAGTGGAAAGGGCACCAGCAATCAGCCCCAGCATTTT
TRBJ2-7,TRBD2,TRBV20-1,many,CSALGLAGGRYEQYF,TGCAGTGCTTTGGGACTAGCGGGAGGGCGGTACGAGCAGTACTTC
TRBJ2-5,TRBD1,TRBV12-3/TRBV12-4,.,CASRQQGASETQYF,TGTGCCAGCAGGCAACAGGGGGCGTCGGAGACCCAGTACTTC
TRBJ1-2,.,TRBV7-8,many,CASSSLGRGGYGYTF,TGTGCCAGCAGCTCCCTAGGCAGGGGAGGCTATGGCTACACCTTC
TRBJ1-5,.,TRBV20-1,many,CSASAGKGNFQPQHF,TGCAGTGCTAGTGCCGGTAAGGGGAACTTTCAGCCCCAGCATTTT
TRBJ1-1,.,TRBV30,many,CAWNKQMNTEAFF,TGTGCCTGGAACAAACAGATGAACACTGAAGCTTTCTTT
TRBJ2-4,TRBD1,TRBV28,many,CASSLGTGIDIQYF,TGTGCCAGCAGTCTCGGGACAGGGATTGACATTCAGTACTTC
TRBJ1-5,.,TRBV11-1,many,CASSLGEGELNQPQHF,TGTGCCAGCAGCTTAGGGGAAGGGGAGCTCAATCAGCCCCAGCATTTT
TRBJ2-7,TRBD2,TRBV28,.,CASSSGTSGTPIGYEQYF,TGTGCCAGCAGTTCTGGGACTAGCGGGACTCCCATCGGGTACGAGCAGTACTTC
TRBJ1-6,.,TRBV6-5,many,CASSYSVHGTGPDSPLHF,TGTGCCAGCAGTTACTCGGTTCACGGAACAGGGCCCGATTCACCCCTCCACTTT
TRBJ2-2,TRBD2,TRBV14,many,CASSQDWLAGVGGELFF,TGTGCCAGCAGCCAAGATTGGCTAGCGGGAGTCGGCGGGGAGCTGTTTTTT
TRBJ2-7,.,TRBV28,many,CASSPPVEDRSYEQYF,TGTGCCAGCAGCCCTCCCGTAGAAGACCGCTCCTACGAGCAGTACTTC
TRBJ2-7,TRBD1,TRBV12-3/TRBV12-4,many,CASSFGDRPYEQYF,TGTGCCAGCAGTTTCGGGGACAGACCCTACGAGCAGTACTTC
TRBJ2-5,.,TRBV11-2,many,CASSPWDGPQETQYF,TGTGCCAGCAGCCCCTGGGACGGCCCCCAAGAGACCCAGTACTTC
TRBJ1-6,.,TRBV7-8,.,CASSLNDSPLHF,TGTGCCAGCAGCTTAAACGATTCACCCCTCCACTTT
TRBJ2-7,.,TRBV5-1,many,CASSISPLSSYEQYF,TGCGCCAGCAGCATCTCCCCGCTGAGCTCCTACGAGCAGTACTTC
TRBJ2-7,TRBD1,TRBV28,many,CASTWTGDSSYEQYF,TGTGCCAGCACCTGGACAGGGGATAGCTCCTACGAGCAGTACTTC
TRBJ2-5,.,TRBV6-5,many,CASSYARGRAGETQYF,TGTGCCAGCAGTTACGCCAGGGGGAGGGCCGGGGAGACCCAGTACTTC
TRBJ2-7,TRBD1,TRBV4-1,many,CASSQLMDRAAEQYF,TGCGCCAGCAGCCAGCTGATGGACAGGGCGGCCGAGCAGTACTTC
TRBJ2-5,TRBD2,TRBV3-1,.,CASSQELAGGRFQETQYF,TGTGCCAGCAGCCAAGAGCTAGCGGGAGGGCGTTTCCAAGAGACCCAGTACTTC
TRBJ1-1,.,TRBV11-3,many,CASSLGAQMNTEAFF,TGTGCCAGCAGCTTAGGTGCACAAATGAACACTGAAGCTTTCTTT
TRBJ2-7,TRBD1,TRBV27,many,CASSSRGPYEQYF,TGTGCCAGCAGTAGCAGGGGGCCCTACGAGCAGTACTTC